This entry describes one TCR beta chain. This clonotype appeared many times. Its antigen specificity is not known. Base qualities are not at hand, and no much larger clone is one base apart. CDR1 and CDR2 are read off the germline V gene as MDHEN and SYDVKM. Deletion took 5 bases off V and 1 base off J, with a span of 8 bases between the germline ends. The CDR3 runs 13 residues from the cysteine to the phenylalanine. Only the CDR3 region is kept as DNA, spanning 39 bases read in frame from base 1. The data were obtained in a study of spatial heterogeneity in lung cancer (dated by TCRdb to about 2019). About the study as a whole: Beta-chain transcripts were consistently detected in greater numbers than alpha-chain transcripts, which likely reflected higher beta-chain transcript abundance. Both alpha and beta chains were TCR-sequenced in samples taken at surgery, namely 220 tumor regions, around 70 matched nontumor lung samples and over 55 PBMC samples. TCR repertoire features were related to nonsynonymous mutation counts determined by whole-exome sequencing of tumor tissue. TCR alpha and beta repertoires were quantitatively compared across multiple tumor regions, matched nontumor lung and blood in non-small cell lung cancer. In the raw uncorrected reads, each unique combination of TCR and UMI appeared on average more than ten times. A strong correlation was found between TCR transcript counts in tumor regions and a T cell transcriptional module score from matched bulk RNA-seq. Overall study outcomes, separate from this receptor: The number of expanded intratumoral alpha and beta TCRs correlated with the tumor nonsynonymous mutation count. Confirming at a functional level the hypothesis that regional TCRs recognize regional mutations was considered to require additional single-cell paired TCR alpha and beta sequencing. TCR-seq was estimated to cover only about 7.6% of tumor T cells for alpha chains and 13% to 15% for beta chains. Counts of ubiquitous and regional expanded TCRs were found to correlate with counts of ubiquitous and regional nonsynonymous mutations, respectively.

The method behind the library was 5' RACE. Sequencing was performed on a NextSeq 500. The TCR library protocol attached a unique molecular identifier to each TCR cDNA molecule to allow correction of PCR and sequencing errors. The paper's data handling went like this. TCR identification, UMI-based error correction and CDR3 extraction were performed with Decombinator tools. Expanded TCRs were defined as those above a frequency of 2 per 1,000, corresponding to the top 1% of the tumor frequency distribution. Expanded tumor TCRs statistically deemed absent (corrected P<0.05) from at least one tumor region were classed as regional, and all other expanded tumor TCRs were classed as ubiquitous. Each repertoire was subsampled 100 times to 5,000 TCRs, after which Renyi diversity was computed with the R vegan package. CDR3 similarity networks were built from amino acid triplet string-kernel similarity, connecting CDR3s with pairwise similarity above 0.82. The public reads were run again by TCRdb, first through fastp at Q25 and then through MiXCR, and only productive beta chains were kept. Rows with one shared CDR3 protein collapse into an entry with the most common genes and DNA. The authors' filters were not applied to this entry. The sample table shows about 100,000 distinct CDR3 sequences, and 4.4% are seen once. The biggest ten clones account for over 20% of the sample.

Read against the paper, the sample's time point label means: sample taken at primary tumor resection. Samples were obtained from fewer than 80 patients with early-stage, untreated non-small cell lung cancer from the lung TRACERx cohort. Without any cell sorting, TCR sequencing was performed on whole RNA extracted either from tumor and nontumor lung tissue or from cryopreserved PBMC samples. Only patients for whom sufficient RNA was available from at least two tumor regions were selected for TCR sequencing. Before selection, tumor and adjacent nontumor lung specimens were reviewed by a lung pathologist.

Material: lung tumor tissue, obtained at surgery. The receptor's source is a male donor with early-stage non-small cell lung cancer. The receptor chain draws on TRBV28 and TRBJ1-2; the D gene is unclear. The nucleotides read TGTGCCAGCAGTCCCTCTGGTAACTATGGCTACACCTTC. This sequence encodes CASSPSGNYGYTF.